Listed below are T cell receptor beta chains from one sample, sequenced in a study of blood T cells in healthy people across ages. TCRdb passed the 5' RACE reads through MiXCR, listing each CDR3 protein once. This table holds about 1.1 million distinct CDR3 sequences, approximately 38% found once. The material sequenced was blood. Receptors were obtained from a man younger than 35 in good health. The CDR3 runs from the conserved cysteine through the conserved F or W. A D gene is named only where the DNA matches it firmly. Clone size is stated in some rows and not others, as once, few, many or a class when expanded.

cdr3_nt: TGTGCCAGCAGTTACTCATTCCCAGGGTCGGTGCGGGCCCTCTACTTT; cdr3_aa: CASSYSFPGSVRALYF; j_call: TRBJ1-6; clone_size: -; v_call: TRBV6-2/TRBV6-3; d_call: -
cdr3_nt: TGTGCCAGCAGTTACTCGGATCTGGGTGGTACGGGGATTCCCTATAATTCACCCCTCCACTTT; cdr3_aa: CASSYSDLGGTGIPYNSPLHF; j_call: TRBJ1-6; clone_size: -; v_call: TRBV6-5; d_call: -
cdr3_nt: TGCAGTGCTGGACTAGCGGGGGGGCAAGATACGCAGTATTTT; cdr3_aa: CSAGLAGGQDTQYF; j_call: TRBJ2-3; clone_size: -; v_call: TRBV20-1; d_call: TRBD2
cdr3_nt: TGTGCCAGCTTCTCTGGGGCCAACGTCCTGACTTTC; cdr3_aa: CASFSGANVLTF; j_call: TRBJ2-6; clone_size: once; v_call: TRBV2; d_call: -
cdr3_nt: TGTGCCAGCAGTGGAAGGGCGGCTCTCTCTGGAAACACCATATATTTT; cdr3_aa: CASSGRAALSGNTIYF; j_call: TRBJ1-3; clone_size: -; v_call: TRBV25-1; d_call: -
cdr3_nt: TGCAGTGCTACCGGGGAGTTCGGGGAAAAACTGATTTTT; cdr3_aa: CSATGEFGEKLIF; j_call: TRBJ1-4; clone_size: -; v_call: TRBV20-1; d_call: -
cdr3_nt: TGTGCCAGCAATGTCGAGGGGGCGCGGGGCTACACCTTC; cdr3_aa: CASNVEGARGYTF; j_call: TRBJ1-2; clone_size: few; v_call: TRBV12-3/TRBV12-4; d_call: TRBD1
cdr3_nt: TGTGCCAGCAGCCAAGATCGCGAAGGGGGAGAGACCCAGTACTTC; cdr3_aa: CASSQDREGGETQYF; j_call: TRBJ2-5; clone_size: few; v_call: TRBV4-2; d_call: -
cdr3_nt: TGCGCCAGCAGCCAATACCAGGAACCGGGCACTGAAGCTTTCTTT; cdr3_aa: CASSQYQEPGTEAFF; j_call: TRBJ1-1; clone_size: -; v_call: TRBV4-3; d_call: -
cdr3_nt: TGCAGCTCAGGGGAGAGGTGGAATGAGCAGTTCTTC; cdr3_aa: CSSGERWNEQFF; j_call: TRBJ2-1; clone_size: few; v_call: TRBV29-1; d_call: -
cdr3_nt: TGTGCCAGCAGTTACCGCACCGGGCCTACTAATGGCTACACCTTC; cdr3_aa: CASSYRTGPTNGYTF; j_call: TRBJ1-2; clone_size: -; v_call: TRBV6-5; d_call: -
cdr3_nt: TGTGCCGACAGCCAATCCTCCGGGACAATTAACTATGGCTACACCTTC; cdr3_aa: CADSQSSGTINYGYTF; j_call: TRBJ1-2; clone_size: -; v_call: TRBV3-1; d_call: -
cdr3_nt: TGTGCCAACAGCCCTAGCGGGGGGGCTTTTGAGCAGTTCTTC; cdr3_aa: CANSPSGGAFEQFF; j_call: TRBJ2-1; clone_size: -; v_call: TRBV4-2; d_call: TRBD2
cdr3_nt: TGTGCCATCAGTGACTGGGGGGGCCTAGGGAATGAGCAGTTCTTC; cdr3_aa: CAISDWGGLGNEQFF; j_call: TRBJ2-1; clone_size: -; v_call: TRBV10-3; d_call: -
cdr3_nt: TGTGCCAGCAGCCCTGGACTAGCGGGGGGGAAAAGCACAGATACGCAGTATTTT; cdr3_aa: CASSPGLAGGKSTDTQYF; j_call: TRBJ2-3; clone_size: few; v_call: TRBV7-8; d_call: TRBD2
cdr3_nt: TGCGCCAGCAGCCAAGATTCGGTGGGAAATGAGCAGTTCTTC; cdr3_aa: CASSQDSVGNEQFF; j_call: TRBJ2-1; clone_size: many; v_call: TRBV4-3; d_call: -
cdr3_nt: TGTGCCAGCAGCTTAATCCAAGAGGGACCCAAAAACATTCAGTACTTC; cdr3_aa: CASSLIQEGPKNIQYF; j_call: TRBJ2-4; clone_size: many; v_call: TRBV7-2; d_call: -
cdr3_nt: TGTGCCAGCAGCATACTACAGGGCCTAGTCTATGGCCACACCTTC; cdr3_aa: CASSILQGLVYGHTF; j_call: TRBJ1-2; clone_size: -; v_call: TRBV7-9; d_call: -
cdr3_nt: TGCGCCAGCAGCCCCCGTCAAGAAGAGGTTTCCAACTATGGCTACACCTTC; cdr3_aa: CASSPRQEEVSNYGYTF; j_call: TRBJ1-2; clone_size: -; v_call: TRBV4-1; d_call: -
cdr3_nt: TGTGCCAGTCAGGGGCAAGAGACCCAGTACTTC; cdr3_aa: CASQGQETQYF; j_call: TRBJ2-5; clone_size: -; v_call: TRBV2; d_call: -
cdr3_nt: TGCAGTGCTCCACCACGGGAACAGAACACTGAAGCTTTCTTT; cdr3_aa: CSAPPREQNTEAFF; j_call: TRBJ1-1; clone_size: once; v_call: TRBV20-1; d_call: -
cdr3_nt: TGCAGCGTTAGCAGAGGGCCAGATACGCAGTATTTT; cdr3_aa: CSVSRGPDTQYF; j_call: TRBJ2-3; clone_size: few; v_call: TRBV29-1; d_call: -
cdr3_nt: TGTGCCAGCAGCTCAGACGGACAGCGCAATCAGCCCCAGCATTTT; cdr3_aa: CASSSDGQRNQPQHF; j_call: TRBJ1-5; clone_size: few; v_call: TRBV7-2; d_call: -
cdr3_nt: TGTGCCAGCAGCTTAATACAGAACTCCTACGAGCAGTTCTTC; cdr3_aa: CASSLIQNSYEQFF; j_call: TRBJ2-1; clone_size: -; v_call: TRBV7-9; d_call: -
cdr3_nt: TGTGCCAGCAGCGTAGAGGGGGGAATTGCCACTGAAGCTTTCTTT; cdr3_aa: CASSVEGGIATEAFF; j_call: TRBJ1-1; clone_size: -; v_call: TRBV9; d_call: -